Listed below are T cell receptor beta chains from one sample, sequenced in a study of early T cells in non-severe SARS-CoV-2 infection. MiXCR was run by TCRdb on the 5' RACE reads, yielding one entry per CDR3 protein. Seen here are tens of thousands of distinct CDR3 sequences, 9.5% to 15% observed once, and the top ten hold approximately 3.9%. Sequencing used whole blood. These receptors were obtained from an adult who was a healthcare worker with PCR-confirmed SARS-CoV-2 infection or an uninfected control (not recorded which). CDR3s include the opening cysteine and the closing phenylalanine or tryptophan.

TRBV27	TRBJ2-7	CASVKQGFNEQYF
TRBV2	TRBJ2-6	CASTLDGTAGANVLTF
TRBV19	TRBJ2-3	CASARKGDGTDTQYF
TRBV28	TRBJ2-2	CASKKDGELFF
TRBV7-9	TRBJ2-3	CASSSGGLLVDTQYF
TRBV27	TRBJ1-5	CASSNRGGNQPQHF
TRBV5-6	TRBJ2-1	CASSIAGLSYNEQFF
TRBV7-2	TRBJ1-6	CASNLQPGRLNSPLHF
TRBV5-1	TRBJ2-1	CATGVPSGTGEQFF
TRBV5-4	TRBJ2-7	CASSSPAAGQYEQYF
TRBV14	TRBJ2-2	CASSPRLAGYTGELFF
TRBV20-1	TRBJ1-1	CSARGETVNTEAFF
TRBV15	TRBJ2-7	CATSRAAGGSYEQYF
TRBV28	TRBJ2-5	CASSLWAVKTQYF
TRBV2	TRBJ2-1	CASREGLNNEQFF
TRBV2	TRBJ2-7	CASNLQRYEQYF
TRBV29-1	TRBJ2-1	CSVVQWASPNEQFF
TRBV7-9	TRBJ1-2	CASSLGTGNYGYTF